This paragraph covers one TCR beta chain sequence. This sample was included in a study of blood T cell repertoires in COVID-19. Study overall: Italy, Spain and the United States were the sources of the convalescent and acute COVID-19 samples. PBMCs, B-cell-depleted T cells, or T cells provided the cDNA or gDNA that made up the material.

As originally analysed: Reference gene primer amplification in the assay estimated nucleated cell counts. Produced via immunoSEQ multiplex PCR; TCRdb's table is partial and in-frame only. V, J and clone size derive from that table, while D and trimming were established from the DNA sequence. The sample has under 200,000 clones, 88% seen once. Sequencing was performed on peripheral blood. The sequence came from a man in his forties with active or convalescent COVID-19.

CDR3 DNA: TGCGCCAGCAGCTTAGGACAGAGTGAAAAACTGTTTTTT. Translated, it gives CASSLGQSEKLFF. V gene TRBV5-1 combines with J gene TRBJ1-4, with TRBD1 as a possible D gene (6 bases). Germline CDR1 and CDR2: SGHRS and YFSETQ. V lost 2 bases to trimming and J lost 7 bases, with 9 bases between them. This CDR3 is built from 13 residues. Complete variable domain (other parts from reference TRBV5-1 and TRBJ1-4): KAGVTQTPRYLIKTRGQQVTLSCSPISGHRSVSWYQQTPGQGLQFLFEYFSETQRNKGNFPGRFSGRQFSNSRSEMNVSTLELGDSALYLCASSLGQSEKLFFGSGTQLSVL.